One and the same sample provided the 2 T cell receptor beta chains below, sequenced in a study of blood T cell repertoires in COVID-19. The method was immunoSEQ multiplex PCR; TCRdb's version includes in-frame clones alone and lacks a portion of them. The repertoire holds hundreds of thousands of clones, with about 80% as singletons. The sequencing sample was made of peripheral blood. The receptors here all came from a man older than 75 with acute or convalescent COVID-19.

The V call is TRBV2, the J call TRBJ1-6, with D perhaps matching TRBD1 (5 bases). Per germline, CDR1 SNHLY and CDR2 FYNNEI. V dropped 3 bases and J dropped 10 bases, with 13 bases sitting between them. The CDR3 is 14 amino acids. The CDR3 DNA is TGTGCCAGCAGTGACAATATGGGGCAGTCACCCCTCCACTTT. It codes for CASSDNMGQSPLHF.

V usage is TRBV28 and J usage is TRBJ1-4; D is possibly TRBD1 (5 bases). The CDR3 length is 14 residues. V was clipped by 6 bases and J by 7 bases, with 15 bases between them. Germline assignment: CDR1 MDHEN and CDR2 SYDVKM. The chain's CDR3 is CASRSWGVGEKLFF. The CDR3 nucleotides are TGTGCCAGCAGGTCGTGGGGGGTTGGTGAAAAACTGTTTTTT.